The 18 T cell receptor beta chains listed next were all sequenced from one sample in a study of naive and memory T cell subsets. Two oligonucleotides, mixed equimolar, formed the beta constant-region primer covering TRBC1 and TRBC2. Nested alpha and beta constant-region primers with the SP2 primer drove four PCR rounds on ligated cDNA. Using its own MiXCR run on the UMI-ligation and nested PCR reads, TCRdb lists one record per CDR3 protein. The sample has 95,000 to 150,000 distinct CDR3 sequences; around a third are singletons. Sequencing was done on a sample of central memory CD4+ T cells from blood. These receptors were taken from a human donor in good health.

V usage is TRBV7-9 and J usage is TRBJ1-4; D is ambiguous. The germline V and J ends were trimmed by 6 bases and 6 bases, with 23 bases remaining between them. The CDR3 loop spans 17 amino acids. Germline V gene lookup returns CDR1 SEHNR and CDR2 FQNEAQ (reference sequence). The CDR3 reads CASRLSRGFGEDEKLFF. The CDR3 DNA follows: TGTGCCAGCAGGTTAAGTCGGGGATTTGGAGAAGATGAAAAACTGTTTTTT.

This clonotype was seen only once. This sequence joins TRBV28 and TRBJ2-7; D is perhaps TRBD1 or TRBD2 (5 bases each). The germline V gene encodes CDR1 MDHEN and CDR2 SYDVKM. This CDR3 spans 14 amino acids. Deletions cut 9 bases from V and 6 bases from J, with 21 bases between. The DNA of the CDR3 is TGTGCCAGTAATACCGGGACCTGGGACGGCGAGCAGTACTTC. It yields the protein CASNTGTWDGEQYF.

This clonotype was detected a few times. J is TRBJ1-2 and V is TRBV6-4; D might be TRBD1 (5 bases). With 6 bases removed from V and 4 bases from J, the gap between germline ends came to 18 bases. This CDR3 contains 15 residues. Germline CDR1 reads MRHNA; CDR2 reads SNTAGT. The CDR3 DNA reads TGTGCCAGCAGCCCTGGGCAGGGACCTACCTATGGCTACACCTTC. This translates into CASSPGQGPTYGYTF.

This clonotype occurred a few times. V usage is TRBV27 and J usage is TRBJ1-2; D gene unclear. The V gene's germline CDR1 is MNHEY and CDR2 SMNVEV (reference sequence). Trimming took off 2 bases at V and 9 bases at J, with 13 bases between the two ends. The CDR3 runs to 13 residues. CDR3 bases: TGTGCCAGCAGTTTAAACACCGCAGTCCGCTACACCTTC. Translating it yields CASSLNTAVRYTF.

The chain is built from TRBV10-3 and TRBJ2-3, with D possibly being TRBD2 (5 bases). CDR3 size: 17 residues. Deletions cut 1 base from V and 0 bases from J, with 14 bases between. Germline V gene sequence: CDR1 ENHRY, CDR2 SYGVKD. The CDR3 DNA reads TGTGCCATCAGTGAGTTCGGAGTTAGCGCTAGCACAGATACGCAGTATTTT. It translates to CAISEFGVSASTDTQYF.

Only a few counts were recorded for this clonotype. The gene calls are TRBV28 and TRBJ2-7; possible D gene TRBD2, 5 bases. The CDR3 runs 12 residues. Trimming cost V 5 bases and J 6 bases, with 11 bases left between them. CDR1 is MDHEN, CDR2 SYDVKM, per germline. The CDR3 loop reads CASSTSGSEQYF. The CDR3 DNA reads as TGTGCCAGCAGTACCTCGGGGAGCGAGCAGTACTTC. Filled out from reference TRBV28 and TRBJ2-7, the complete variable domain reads DVKVTQSSRYLVKRTGEKVFLECVQDMDHENMFWYRQDPGLGLRLIYFSYDVKMKEKGDIPEGYSVSREKKERFSLILESASTNQTSMYLCASSTSGSEQYFGPGTRLTVT.

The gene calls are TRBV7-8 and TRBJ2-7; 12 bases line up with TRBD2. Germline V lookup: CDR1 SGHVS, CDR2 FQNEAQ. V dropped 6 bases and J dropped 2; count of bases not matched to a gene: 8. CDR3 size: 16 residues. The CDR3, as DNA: TGTGCCAGCAGTTCTGGGACTAGCGGGCTTCCCTACGAGCAGTACTTC. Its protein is CASSSGTSGLPYEQYF.

CDR3 nucleotide sequence: TGTGCCAGCAGCCGATTCCAGGGGTATGGCTACACCTTC. Translation: CASSRFQGYGYTF. The chain links TRBV5-4 to TRBJ1-2, with D tentatively TRBD1 (6 bases). Germline CDR1 SGHNT, CDR2 YYREEE (reference sequence). The CDR3 sequence is 13 residues long. The germline V and J ends were trimmed by 4 bases and 5 bases, with 12 bases remaining between them.

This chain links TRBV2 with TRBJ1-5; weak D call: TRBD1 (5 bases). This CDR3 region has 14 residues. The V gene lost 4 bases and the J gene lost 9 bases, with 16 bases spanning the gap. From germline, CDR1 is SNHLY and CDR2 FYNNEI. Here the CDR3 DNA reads TGTGCCAGCAGTGGACAGCCTCACGCAGGGCCCCAGCATTTT. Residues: CASSGQPHAGPQHF.

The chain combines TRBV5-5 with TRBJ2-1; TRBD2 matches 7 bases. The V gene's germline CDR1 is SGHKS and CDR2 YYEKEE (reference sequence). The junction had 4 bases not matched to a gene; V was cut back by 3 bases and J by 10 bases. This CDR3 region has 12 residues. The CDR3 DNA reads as TGTGCCAGCAGCTCCGGGACTAACGAGCAGTTCTTC. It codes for CASSSGTNEQFF.

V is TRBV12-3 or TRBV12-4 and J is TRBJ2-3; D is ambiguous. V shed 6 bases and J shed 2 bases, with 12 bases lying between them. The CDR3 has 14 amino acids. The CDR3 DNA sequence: TGTGCCAGCAGCCCCACGGCGGTCACAGATACGCAGTATTTT. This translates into CASSPTAVTDTQYF.

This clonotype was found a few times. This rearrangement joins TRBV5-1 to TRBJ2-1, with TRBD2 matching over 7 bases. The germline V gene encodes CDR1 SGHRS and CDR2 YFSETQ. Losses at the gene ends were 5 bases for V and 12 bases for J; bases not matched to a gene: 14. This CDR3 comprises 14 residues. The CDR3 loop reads CASRVRLAEGVQFF. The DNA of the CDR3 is TGCGCCAGCAGGGTCAGACTAGCAGAGGGAGTGCAGTTCTTC.

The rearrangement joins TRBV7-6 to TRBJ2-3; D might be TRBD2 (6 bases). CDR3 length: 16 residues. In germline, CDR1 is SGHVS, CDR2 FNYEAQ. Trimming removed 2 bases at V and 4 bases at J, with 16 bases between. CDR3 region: CASSLYRGSSSDTQYF. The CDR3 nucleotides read TGTGCCAGCAGCTTATATCGGGGGTCCTCCTCAGATACGCAGTATTTT. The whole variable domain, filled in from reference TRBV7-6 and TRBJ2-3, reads GAGVSQSPRYKVTKRGQDVALRCDPISGHVSLYWYRQALGQGPEFLTYFNYEAQQDKSGLPNDRFSAERPEGSISTLTIQRTEQRDSAMYRCASSLYRGSSSDTQYFGPGTRLTVL.

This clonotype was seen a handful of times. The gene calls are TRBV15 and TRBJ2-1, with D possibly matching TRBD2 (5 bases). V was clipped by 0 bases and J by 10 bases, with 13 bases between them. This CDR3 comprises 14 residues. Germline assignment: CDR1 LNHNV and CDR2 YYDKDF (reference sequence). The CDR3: CATSRDQKGSEQFF. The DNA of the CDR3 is TGTGCCACCAGCAGAGATCAAAAAGGGAGCGAGCAGTTCTTC.

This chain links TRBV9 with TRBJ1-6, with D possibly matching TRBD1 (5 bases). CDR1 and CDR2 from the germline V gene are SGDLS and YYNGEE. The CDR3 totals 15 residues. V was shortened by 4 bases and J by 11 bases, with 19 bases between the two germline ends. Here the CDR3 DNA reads TGTGCCAGCAGCCCCGGGGGGGACCTATGGACACCCCTCCACTTT. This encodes CASSPGGDLWTPLHF.

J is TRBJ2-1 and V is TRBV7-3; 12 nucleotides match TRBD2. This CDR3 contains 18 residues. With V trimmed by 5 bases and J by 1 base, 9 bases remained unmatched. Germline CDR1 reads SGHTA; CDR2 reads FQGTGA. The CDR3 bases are TGTGCCAGCAGCCTCCAAAACCTAGCGGGAGGGTCCTACAATGAGCAGTTCTTC. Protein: CASSLQNLAGGSYNEQFF.

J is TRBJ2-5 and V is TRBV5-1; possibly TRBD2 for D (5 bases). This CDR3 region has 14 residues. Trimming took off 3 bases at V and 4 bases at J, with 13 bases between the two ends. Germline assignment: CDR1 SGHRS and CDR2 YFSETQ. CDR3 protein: CASSWAQRGETQYF. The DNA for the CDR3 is TGCGCCAGCAGCTGGGCCCAACGGGGAGAGACCCAGTACTTC.

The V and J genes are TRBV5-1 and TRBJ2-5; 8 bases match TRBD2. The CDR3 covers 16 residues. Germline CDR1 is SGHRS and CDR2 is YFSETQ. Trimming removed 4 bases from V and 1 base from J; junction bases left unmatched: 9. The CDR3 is CASSDSRSGAQETQYF. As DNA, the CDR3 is TGCGCCAGCAGCGATTCACGTAGCGGGGCCCAAGAGACCCAGTACTTC.